A selection of T cell receptor beta chains follows, all from one sample in a study of beta chain features in type 1 diabetes. Sequencing used immunoSEQ multiplex PCR; TCRdb keeps in-frame clones, though not all of them. The repertoire has hundreds of thousands of clones, around 15% of them found once; the top ten carry 0.022%. The sequenced sample consisted of naive CD4+ T cells from blood. The receptors come from a man aged 18 to 30 with type 1 diabetes. The CDR3 runs from the conserved cysteine through the conserved F or W. A D gene is named only where the DNA matches it firmly. Expanded clones get a size class; other rows say once, few or many, or leave the size out.

len,v_gene,abundance,j_gene,d_gene,CDR3nt,CDR3aa
18,TRBV4-1,few,TRBJ2-3,TRBD1,TGCGCCAGCAGCCAGAAGGGGACAGGGAGTAAAGGCACAGATACGCAGTATTTT,CASSQKGTGSKGTDTQYF
16,TRBV15,NA,TRBJ2-2,NA,TGTGCCACCAGCAGAGACGAGCACGGTAACACCGGGGAGCTGTTTTTT,CATSRDEHGNTGELFF
13,TRBV5-4,few,TRBJ2-5,NA,TGTGCCAGCAGCTTAAAAGCCCAAGAGACCCAGTACTTC,CASSLKAQETQYF
15,TRBV5-1,few,TRBJ2-3,NA,TGCGCCAGCAGCTTGGCCGTTGTGTCGGAAGATACGCAGTATTTT,CASSLAVVSEDTQYF
16,TRBV27,NA,TRBJ1-6,TRBD1,TGTGCCAGCAGTCGATTAGGACAGGGTCATAGCTCACCCCTCCACTTT,CASSRLGQGHSSPLHF
15,TRBV7-2,few,TRBJ2-1,TRBD1,TGTGCCAGCAGCTTAGGGACAGGGTTTTACAATGAGCAGTTCTTC,CASSLGTGFYNEQFF
21,TRBV13,few,TRBJ2-3,TRBD1,TGTGCCAGCAGCTTAACCCAAAAGGGACAGACGTACGGACATGGCACAGATACGCAGTATTTT,CASSLTQKGQTYGHGTDTQYF
17,TRBV28,NA,TRBJ2-5,TRBD2,TGTGCCAGCAGTTTACCCTCGAAGCGGGGGGCCCAAGAGACCCAGTACTTC,CASSLPSKRGAQETQYF
15,TRBV10-3,NA,TRBJ2-7,TRBD1,TGTGCCATCAGCTACATCCGGGACAGGGATTACGAGCAGTACTTC,CAISYIRDRDYEQYF
15,TRBV27,few,TRBJ2-7,TRBD1,TGTGCCAGCAGTCCGTCGACAGGGGATACCTACGAGCAGTACTTC,CASSPSTGDTYEQYF